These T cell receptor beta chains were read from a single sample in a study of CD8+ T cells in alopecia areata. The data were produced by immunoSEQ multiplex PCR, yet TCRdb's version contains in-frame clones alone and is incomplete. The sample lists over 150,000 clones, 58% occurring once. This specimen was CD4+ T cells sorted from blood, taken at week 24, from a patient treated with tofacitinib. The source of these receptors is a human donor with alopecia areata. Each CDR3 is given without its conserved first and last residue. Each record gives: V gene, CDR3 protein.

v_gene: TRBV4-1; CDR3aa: ASSEGTRSYGYT
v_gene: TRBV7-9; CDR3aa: ASSFTQGETQY
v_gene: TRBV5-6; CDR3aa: ASSVGTEKETQY
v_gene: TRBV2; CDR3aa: ATRDSLLSPLH
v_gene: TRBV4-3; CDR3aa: ASSQGLLAGIGNEQF
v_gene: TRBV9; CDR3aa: ASSVGLIQGEQF
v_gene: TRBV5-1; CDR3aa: ASSYQETQY
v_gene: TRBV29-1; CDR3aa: SDDTEAF
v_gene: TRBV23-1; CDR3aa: ASSQSRSRNEQY
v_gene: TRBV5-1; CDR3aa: ASSLLETQY
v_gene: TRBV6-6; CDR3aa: ASSLSTVRDTQY
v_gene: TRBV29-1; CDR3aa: SVERLAGRTDTQY
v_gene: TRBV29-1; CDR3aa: SARDRVNYGYT
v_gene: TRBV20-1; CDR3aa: SASRQETQY
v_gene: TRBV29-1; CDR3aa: SVDSQGGYT
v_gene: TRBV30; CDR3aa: AWSSGRGVAGKNIQY
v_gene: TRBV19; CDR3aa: ASSIDLDPTTGYT
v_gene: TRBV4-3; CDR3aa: ASSQDPTGAGGNIQY
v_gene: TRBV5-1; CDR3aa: ASSLEGQRQETQY
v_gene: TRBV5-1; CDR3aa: ASRIGSPGNTIY
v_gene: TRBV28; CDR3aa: ASTSGGSQETQY
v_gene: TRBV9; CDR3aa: ASSAGRGSYEQY
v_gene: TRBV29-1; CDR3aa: SVGTGDGYT
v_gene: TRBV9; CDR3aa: ASSEHPGGNQPQH